What follows is one TCR beta chain and its context. Its antigen is unknown. Regarding donors, all were healthy bone marrow donors. The sample belongs to a study of cytomegalovirus exposure and HLA in healthy donors. Study results and caveats: Relative to equally common others, HLA-associated TCR beta chains showed greater clonal expansion in a later analysis.

Germline CDR1 SGHRS, CDR2 YFSETQ. V lost 4 bases and J 0 bases, leaving 10 bases between the germline ends. The CDR3 length is 14 residues. The PCR contained 60 Vbeta and 13 Jbeta primers. Produced via immunoSEQ multiplex PCR; TCRdb's table is partial and in-frame only. This sample has about 80,000 clones, with 80% found just once. The material sequenced was PBMCs. The J gene is TRBJ2-5, the V gene TRBV5-1; maybe TRBD2 (5 bases). The receptor's source is a man aged 50 to 60 in good health and CMV-seropositive. The CDR3 loop is CASSLTGYQETQYF. For the CDR3, the DNA is TGCGCCAGCAGCCTTACGGGGTACCAAGAGACCCAGTACTTC.